The rows below give T cell receptor beta chains drawn from one sample of a study of CD4 T cells in relation to SARS-CoV-2 and coronaviruses. Assay: immunoSEQ multiplex PCR; the TCRdb copy retains only in-frame clones and omits some. The table includes approximately 27,000 clones, about 81% detected once. No antigen has been identified for these receptors. Sample: CD4+ T cells from PBMCs, cultured in vitro. The source is a human donor in good health. Both conserved end residues are part of each CDR3. Fields, in order: V gene, D gene, clone size, J gene, CDR3 protein, CDR3 DNA. The D gene is left open where the match is weak. The size field is filled for only some rows; it gives once, few, many or a size class.

V gene: TRBV4-1
D gene: TRBD1
clone size: -
J gene: TRBJ1-1
CDR3 protein: CASSPAYRGRTEAFF
CDR3 DNA: TGCGCCAGCAGCCCCGCCTACAGGGGGCGAACTGAAGCTTTCTTT

V gene: TRBV5-6
D gene: TRBD2
clone size: -
J gene: TRBJ2-1
CDR3 protein: CASSLEVLAGNYNEQFF
CDR3 DNA: TGTGCCAGCAGCTTGGAAGTGCTAGCGGGGAACTACAATGAGCAGTTCTTC

V gene: TRBV7-3
D gene: TRBD2
clone size: -
J gene: TRBJ2-1
CDR3 protein: CASSSYSGYNEQFF
CDR3 DNA: TGTGCCAGCAGCTCCTATAGCGGGTACAATGAGCAGTTCTTC

V gene: TRBV7-2
D gene: TRBD2
clone size: -
J gene: TRBJ2-7
CDR3 protein: CASSSSGSLGEQYF
CDR3 DNA: TGTGCCAGCAGCTCAAGCGGGAGCCTGGGCGAGCAGTACTTC

V gene: TRBV3-1/TRBV3-2
D gene: -
clone size: -
J gene: TRBJ2-7
CDR3 protein: CASSRDSPGYEQYF
CDR3 DNA: TGTGCCAGCAGCCGAGACAGTCCCGGGTACGAGCAGTACTTC

V gene: TRBV4-3
D gene: TRBD1
clone size: few
J gene: TRBJ2-7
CDR3 protein: CASSQDRVEVDRQGWWEQYF
CDR3 DNA: TGCGCCAGCAGCCAAGATCGGGTTGAGGTAGATAGACAGGGGTGGTGGGAGCAGTACTTC

V gene: TRBV2
D gene: -
clone size: -
J gene: TRBJ2-4
CDR3 protein: CASSEATLAKNIQYF
CDR3 DNA: TGTGCCAGCAGTGAAGCGACCCTAGCCAAAAACATTCAGTACTTC

V gene: TRBV4-3
D gene: -
clone size: -
J gene: TRBJ1-1
CDR3 protein: CASSLGGDTEAFF
CDR3 DNA: TGCGCCAGCAGCCTTGGGGGGGACACTGAAGCTTTCTTT

V gene: TRBV4-1
D gene: TRBD2
clone size: -
J gene: TRBJ2-7
CDR3 protein: CASSSPSSGRTYEQYF
CDR3 DNA: TGCGCCAGCAGCAGCCCCTCTAGCGGGCGAACCTACGAGCAGTACTTC

V gene: TRBV7-8
D gene: -
clone size: few
J gene: TRBJ1-5
CDR3 protein: CASSPGNQPQHF
CDR3 DNA: TGTGCCAGCAGCCCCGGCAATCAGCCCCAGCATTTT

V gene: TRBV6-5
D gene: TRBD2
clone size: -
J gene: TRBJ2-7
CDR3 protein: CASFSGGRDYEQYF
CDR3 DNA: TGTGCCAGCTTTTCGGGAGGCAGGGACTACGAGCAGTACTTC

V gene: TRBV12-5
D gene: TRBD1
clone size: few
J gene: TRBJ2-2
CDR3 protein: CASGLVITGGANTGELFF
CDR3 DNA: TGTGCTAGTGGTTTGGTGATTACAGGGGGCGCGAACACCGGGGAGCTGTTTTTT

V gene: TRBV6-6
D gene: -
clone size: -
J gene: TRBJ1-2
CDR3 protein: CASSQQGHYGYTF
CDR3 DNA: TGTGCCAGCAGTCAACAGGGTCACTATGGCTACACCTTC

V gene: TRBV5-1
D gene: -
clone size: -
J gene: TRBJ1-6
CDR3 protein: CASSSDPGPRASPLHF
CDR3 DNA: TGCGCCAGCAGCTCGGACCCCGGGCCACGAGCTTCACCCCTCCACTTT

V gene: TRBV11-3
D gene: TRBD1
clone size: -
J gene: TRBJ2-7
CDR3 protein: CASSLDLGQATPYYEQYF
CDR3 DNA: TGTGCCAGCAGCTTAGATCTAGGACAGGCCACCCCCTACTACGAGCAGTACTTC

V gene: TRBV10-3
D gene: -
clone size: -
J gene: TRBJ1-2
CDR3 protein: CATGGNYGYTF
CDR3 DNA: TGTGCCACTGGGGGAAACTATGGCTACACCTTC

V gene: TRBV6-2/TRBV6-3
D gene: TRBD1
clone size: -
J gene: TRBJ2-7
CDR3 protein: CASSSTGGTPEQYF
CDR3 DNA: TGTGCCAGCAGTTCAACAGGGGGAACACCCGAGCAGTACTTC

V gene: TRBV25-1
D gene: TRBD1
clone size: -
J gene: TRBJ2-1
CDR3 protein: CASSGDRGFSNEQFF
CDR3 DNA: TGTGCCAGCAGTGGCGACAGGGGCTTTTCCAATGAGCAGTTCTTC

V gene: TRBV7-8
D gene: -
clone size: -
J gene: TRBJ2-2
CDR3 protein: CASSLLVIGELFF
CDR3 DNA: TGTGCCAGCAGCTTACTAGTGATCGGGGAGCTGTTTTTT

V gene: TRBV30
D gene: -
clone size: -
J gene: TRBJ1-2
CDR3 protein: CAFGTDGYTF
CDR3 DNA: TGTGCCTTCGGGACGGACGGCTACACCTTC

V gene: TRBV3-1/TRBV3-2
D gene: TRBD2
clone size: -
J gene: TRBJ2-1
CDR3 protein: CASSQEGLAGINEQFF
CDR3 DNA: TGTGCCAGCAGCCAAGAGGGACTAGCGGGAATAAATGAGCAGTTCTTC

V gene: TRBV19
D gene: TRBD2
clone size: -
J gene: TRBJ2-1
CDR3 protein: CASSVTGTSWSSYNEQFF
CDR3 DNA: TGTGCCAGTAGTGTTACCGGGACTAGCTGGAGCTCCTACAATGAGCAGTTCTTC

V gene: TRBV29-1
D gene: -
clone size: -
J gene: TRBJ2-2
CDR3 protein: CSVATGVVGELFF
CDR3 DNA: TGCAGCGTTGCAACGGGAGTGGTCGGGGAGCTGTTTTTT

V gene: TRBV5-1
D gene: -
clone size: -
J gene: TRBJ1-4
CDR3 protein: CASSPLSTNEKLFF
CDR3 DNA: TGCGCCAGCAGCCCTTTATCTACTAATGAAAAACTGTTTTTT

V gene: TRBV7-2
D gene: -
clone size: -
J gene: TRBJ2-5
CDR3 protein: CASSQQETQYF
CDR3 DNA: TGTGCCAGCAGCCAACAAGAGACCCAGTACTTC

V gene: TRBV28
D gene: -
clone size: -
J gene: TRBJ1-5
CDR3 protein: CASTNGRGNGQPQHF
CDR3 DNA: TGTGCCAGCACAAACGGCAGAGGGAATGGTCAGCCCCAGCATTTT

V gene: TRBV7-9
D gene: -
clone size: once
J gene: TRBJ2-6
CDR3 protein: CASSLPLGANVLTF
CDR3 DNA: TGTGCCAGCAGCCTCCCGCTGGGGGCCAACGTCCTGACTTTC

V gene: TRBV10-2
D gene: -
clone size: -
J gene: TRBJ1-5
CDR3 protein: CASTPADSQPQHF
CDR3 DNA: TGCGCCAGCACCCCGGCCGACTCTCAGCCCCAGCATTTT

V gene: TRBV4-1
D gene: TRBD1
clone size: few
J gene: TRBJ2-2
CDR3 protein: CASSTRDRGGSGELFF
CDR3 DNA: TGCGCCAGCAGCACCCGGGACAGGGGTGGTTCCGGGGAGCTGTTTTTT

V gene: TRBV2
D gene: -
clone size: -
J gene: TRBJ2-7
CDR3 protein: CASSEAWQAVSSYEQYF
CDR3 DNA: TGTGCCAGCAGTGAAGCGTGGCAGGCAGTGAGCTCCTACGAGCAGTACTTC

V gene: TRBV3-1/TRBV3-2
D gene: -
clone size: -
J gene: TRBJ2-3
CDR3 protein: CASSLEGVLDTQYF
CDR3 DNA: TGTGCCAGCAGCCTCGAGGGGGTCCTGGATACGCAGTATTTT

V gene: TRBV12-3/TRBV12-4
D gene: -
clone size: -
J gene: TRBJ1-4
CDR3 protein: CASSLGYNEKLFF
CDR3 DNA: TGTGCCAGCAGTTTGGGATATAATGAAAAACTGTTTTTT

V gene: TRBV19
D gene: TRBD1
clone size: -
J gene: TRBJ2-5
CDR3 protein: CASSSQTGFRETQYF
CDR3 DNA: TGTGCCAGTAGTTCCCAGACAGGGTTCAGAGAGACCCAGTACTTC

V gene: TRBV7-2
D gene: -
clone size: -
J gene: TRBJ2-5
CDR3 protein: CASSVRGSLQETQYF
CDR3 DNA: TGTGCCAGCAGCGTGAGGGGCAGCCTCCAAGAGACCCAGTACTTC

V gene: TRBV30
D gene: TRBD1
clone size: -
J gene: TRBJ2-2
CDR3 protein: CAWGTGTATGELFF
CDR3 DNA: TGTGCCTGGGGGACCGGGACAGCAACCGGGGAGCTGTTTTTT

V gene: TRBV19
D gene: -
clone size: -
J gene: TRBJ1-5
CDR3 protein: CATRGQGDQPQHF
CDR3 DNA: TGTGCCACCAGGGGCCAAGGGGACCAGCCCCAGCATTTT

V gene: TRBV14
D gene: TRBD1
clone size: -
J gene: TRBJ1-1
CDR3 protein: CASSQDRWTGVRNTEAFF
CDR3 DNA: TGTGCCAGCAGCCAAGATCGCTGGACAGGGGTGAGAAACACTGAAGCTTTCTTT

V gene: TRBV5-6
D gene: -
clone size: -
J gene: TRBJ2-3
CDR3 protein: CASSLEAPTDTQYF
CDR3 DNA: TGTGCCAGCAGCTTGGAGGCCCCCACAGATACGCAGTATTTT

V gene: TRBV5-4
D gene: -
clone size: -
J gene: TRBJ1-4
CDR3 protein: CASSLELSRNEKLFF
CDR3 DNA: TGTGCCAGCAGCTTGGAGCTAAGTCGGAATGAAAAACTGTTTTTT

V gene: TRBV19
D gene: TRBD2
clone size: -
J gene: TRBJ2-5
CDR3 protein: CASSAAGTSGQETQYF
CDR3 DNA: TGTGCCAGTAGTGCGGCCGGGACTAGCGGCCAAGAGACCCAGTACTTC

V gene: TRBV19
D gene: TRBD1
clone size: -
J gene: TRBJ2-7
CDR3 protein: CASGRAGQVSYEQYF
CDR3 DNA: TGTGCCAGTGGTCGCGCGGGACAGGTTTCCTACGAGCAGTACTTC

V gene: TRBV30
D gene: -
clone size: -
J gene: TRBJ1-6
CDR3 protein: CASSRSSYNSPLHF
CDR3 DNA: TGTGCCAGTTCAAGGAGCTCCTATAATTCACCCCTCCACTTT

V gene: TRBV19
D gene: TRBD1
clone size: -
J gene: TRBJ2-4
CDR3 protein: CASSIVTGGNIQYF
CDR3 DNA: TGTGCCAGTAGTATTGTGACAGGGGGCAACATTCAGTACTTC

V gene: TRBV3-1/TRBV3-2
D gene: -
clone size: -
J gene: TRBJ2-1
CDR3 protein: CASSQEGQLGARWNDEQFF
CDR3 DNA: TGTGCCAGCAGCCAAGAAGGTCAGTTGGGGGCCAGATGGAACGATGAGCAGTTCTTC

V gene: TRBV18
D gene: -
clone size: once
J gene: TRBJ2-7
CDR3 protein: CASSPSGLDEQYF
CDR3 DNA: TGTGCCAGCTCACCATCCGGGCTCGACGAGCAGTACTTC

V gene: TRBV30
D gene: -
clone size: -
J gene: TRBJ1-2
CDR3 protein: CAWRKMGSPFYYGYTF
CDR3 DNA: TGTGCCTGGAGAAAAATGGGGTCCCCCTTTTACTATGGCTACACCTTC

V gene: TRBV5-4
D gene: TRBD2
clone size: once
J gene: TRBJ2-2
CDR3 protein: CASSFPGLAGPSNTGELFF
CDR3 DNA: TGTGCCAGCAGCTTTCCGGGACTAGCGGGACCCTCGAACACCGGGGAGCTGTTTTTT

V gene: TRBV2
D gene: -
clone size: once
J gene: TRBJ2-1
CDR3 protein: CASSIRGLADQFF
CDR3 DNA: TGTGCCAGCAGTATCCGGGGGCTAGCGGACCAGTTCTTC

V gene: TRBV4-3
D gene: TRBD1
clone size: -
J gene: TRBJ1-2
CDR3 protein: CASSPRDRGYGYTF
CDR3 DNA: TGCGCCAGCAGCCCCAGGGACAGAGGTTATGGCTACACCTTC

V gene: TRBV3-1/TRBV3-2
D gene: -
clone size: -
J gene: TRBJ2-6
CDR3 protein: CASSQEGANVLTF
CDR3 DNA: TGTGCCAGCAGCCAAGAAGGGGCCAACGTCCTGACTTTC

V gene: TRBV9
D gene: -
clone size: -
J gene: TRBJ1-2
CDR3 protein: CASSPGQRHNYGYTF
CDR3 DNA: TGTGCCAGCAGCCCCGGACAGAGACACAACTATGGCTACACCTTC

V gene: TRBV7-2
D gene: TRBD2
clone size: once
J gene: TRBJ2-5
CDR3 protein: CASSLVGTSRTQETQYF
CDR3 DNA: TGTGCCAGCAGCTTAGTAGGGACTAGCCGAACCCAAGAGACCCAGTACTTC

V gene: TRBV30
D gene: -
clone size: -
J gene: TRBJ2-1
CDR3 protein: CACARGGGGEQFF
CDR3 DNA: TGTGCCTGCGCCCGAGGGGGAGGCGGTGAGCAGTTCTTC

V gene: TRBV19
D gene: TRBD1
clone size: -
J gene: TRBJ2-5
CDR3 protein: CASSNRGETQYF
CDR3 DNA: TGTGCCAGTAGTAACAGGGGAGAGACCCAGTACTTC

V gene: TRBV5-1
D gene: TRBD1
clone size: few
J gene: TRBJ2-7
CDR3 protein: CASRVTGDEQYF
CDR3 DNA: TGCGCCAGCAGGGTGACAGGGGACGAGCAGTACTTC